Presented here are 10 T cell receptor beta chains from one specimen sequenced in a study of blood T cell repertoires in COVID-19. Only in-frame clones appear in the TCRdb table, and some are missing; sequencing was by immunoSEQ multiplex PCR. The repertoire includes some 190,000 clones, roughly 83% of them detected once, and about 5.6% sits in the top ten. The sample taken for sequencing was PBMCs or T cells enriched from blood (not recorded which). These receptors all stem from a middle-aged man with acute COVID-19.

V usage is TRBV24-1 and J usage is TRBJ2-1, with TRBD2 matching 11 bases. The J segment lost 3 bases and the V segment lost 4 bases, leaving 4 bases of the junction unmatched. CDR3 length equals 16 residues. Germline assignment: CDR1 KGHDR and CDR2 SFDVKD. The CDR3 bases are TGTGCCACCAGTGACCTCACTAGCGGGGGCTACAATGAGCAGTTCTTC. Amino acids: CATSDLTSGGYNEQFF.

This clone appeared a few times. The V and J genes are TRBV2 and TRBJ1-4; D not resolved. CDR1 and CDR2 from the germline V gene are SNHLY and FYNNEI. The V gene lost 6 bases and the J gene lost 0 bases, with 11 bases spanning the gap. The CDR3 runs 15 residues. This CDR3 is CASRIGLTTNEKLFF. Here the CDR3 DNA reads TGTGCCAGCAGGATAGGACTTACAACTAATGAAAAACTGTTTTTT.

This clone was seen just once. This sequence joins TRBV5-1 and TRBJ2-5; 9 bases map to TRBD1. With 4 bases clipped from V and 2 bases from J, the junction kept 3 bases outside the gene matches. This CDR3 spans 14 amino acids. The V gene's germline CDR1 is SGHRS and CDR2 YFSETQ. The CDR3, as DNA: TGCGCCAGCAGCGAGGGACAGGGACAAGAGACCCAGTACTTC. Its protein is CASSEGQGQETQYF.

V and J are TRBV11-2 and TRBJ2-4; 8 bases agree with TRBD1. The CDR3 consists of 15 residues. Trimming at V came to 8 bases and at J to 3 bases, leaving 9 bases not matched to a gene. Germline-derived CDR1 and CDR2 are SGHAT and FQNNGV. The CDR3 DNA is TGTGCCAGCGGTCGAGCTGGACAGGGCAAAAACATTCAGTACTTC. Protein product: CASGRAGQGKNIQYF. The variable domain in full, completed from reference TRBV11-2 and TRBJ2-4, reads EAGVAQSPRYKIIEKRQSVAFWCNPISGHATLYWYQQILGQGPKLLIQFQNNGVVDDSQLPKDRFSAERLKGVDSTLKIQPAKLEDSAVYLCASGRAGQGKNIQYFGAGTRLSVL.

The CDR3 DNA sequence: TGTGCCAGCAGTGAAGACAGGGCCTTTGGCACTGAAGCTTTCTTT. It encodes CASSEDRAFGTEAFF. This rearrangement joins TRBV2 to TRBJ1-1; possibly TRBD1 for D (6 bases). The CDR3 runs to 15 residues. Trimming removed 1 base at V and 4 bases at J, with 13 bases between. CDR1 is SNHLY and CDR2 is FYNNEI in the germline V gene.

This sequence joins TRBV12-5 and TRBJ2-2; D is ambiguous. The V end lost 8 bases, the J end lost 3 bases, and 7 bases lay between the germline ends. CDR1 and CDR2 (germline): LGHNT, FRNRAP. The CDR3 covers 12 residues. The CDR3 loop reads CASSRDTGELFF. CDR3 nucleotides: TGTGCTAGTTCACGGGACACCGGGGAGCTGTTTTTT.

The CDR3 region is CASSSRTGSTTGELFF. The CDR3 DNA reads as TGTGCCAGCAGTTCTCGGACAGGGTCGACCACCGGGGAGCTGTTTTTT. V usage is TRBV2 and J usage is TRBJ2-2; the match to TRBD1 covers 8 bases. The ends lost 5 bases at V and 4 bases at J; junction bases unmatched: 9. The germline gives CDR1 SNHLY, CDR2 FYNNEI. This CDR3 has 16 residues.

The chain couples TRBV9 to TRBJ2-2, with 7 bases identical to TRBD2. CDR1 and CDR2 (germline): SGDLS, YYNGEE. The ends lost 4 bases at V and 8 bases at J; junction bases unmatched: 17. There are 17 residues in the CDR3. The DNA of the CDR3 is TGTGCCAGCAGCCCGCGCGCACTAGCGACGTTAACGGGGGAGCTGTTTTTT. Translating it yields CASSPRALATLTGELFF.

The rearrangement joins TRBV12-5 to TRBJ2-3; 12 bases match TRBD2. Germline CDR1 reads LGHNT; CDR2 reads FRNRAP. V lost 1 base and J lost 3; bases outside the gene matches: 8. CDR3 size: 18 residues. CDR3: CASGLAVTSGSLTDTQYF. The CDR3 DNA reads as TGTGCTAGTGGTTTGGCCGTGACTAGCGGGAGTCTGACAGATACGCAGTATTTT.

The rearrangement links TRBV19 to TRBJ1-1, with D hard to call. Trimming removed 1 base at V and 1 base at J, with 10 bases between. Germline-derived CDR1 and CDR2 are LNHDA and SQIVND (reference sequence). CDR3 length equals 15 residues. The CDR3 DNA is TGTGCCAGTAGTATAGGACCTCGGGGGAACACTGAAGCTTTCTTT. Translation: CASSIGPRGNTEAFF.